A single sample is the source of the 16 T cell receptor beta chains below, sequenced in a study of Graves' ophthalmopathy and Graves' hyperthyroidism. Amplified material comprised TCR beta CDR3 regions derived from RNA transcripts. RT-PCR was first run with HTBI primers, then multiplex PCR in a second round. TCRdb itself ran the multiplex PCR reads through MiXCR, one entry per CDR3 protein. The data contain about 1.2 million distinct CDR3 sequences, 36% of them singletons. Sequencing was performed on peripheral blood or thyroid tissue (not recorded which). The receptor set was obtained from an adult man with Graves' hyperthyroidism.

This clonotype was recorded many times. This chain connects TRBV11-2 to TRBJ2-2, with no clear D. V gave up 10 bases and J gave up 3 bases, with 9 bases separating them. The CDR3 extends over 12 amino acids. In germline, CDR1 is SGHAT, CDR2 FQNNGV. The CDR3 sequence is CATTPYTGELFF. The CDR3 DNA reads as TGTGCCACCACCCCGTACACCGGGGAGCTGTTTTTT.

The CDR3 loop reads CASSIRAASPPYEQYF. In DNA, the CDR3 is TGTGCCAGTAGTATAAGGGCAGCTAGCCCACCCTACGAGCAGTACTTC. The J gene is TRBJ2-7, the V gene TRBV19; D might be TRBD2 (5 bases). The ends were cut back, 2 bases at V and 2 bases at J, with 16 bases in the middle. Germline CDR1 and CDR2: LNHDA and SQIVND (reference sequence). The CDR3 length is 16 residues.

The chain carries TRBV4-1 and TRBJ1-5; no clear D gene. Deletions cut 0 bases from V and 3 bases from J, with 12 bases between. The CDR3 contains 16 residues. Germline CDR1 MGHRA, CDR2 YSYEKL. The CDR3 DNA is TGCGCCAGCAGCCAAGAAGGTGGGAGCTACAATCAGCCCCAGCATTTT. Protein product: CASSQEGGSYNQPQHF.

The CDR3 here is CASSQDLQVSGHGYTF. DNA for the CDR3: TGCGCCAGCAGCCAAGATCTTCAGGTTTCGGGGCATGGCTACACCTTC. The chain links TRBV4-3 to TRBJ1-2, with TRBD1 as a possible D gene (5 bases). V was shortened by 0 bases and J by 6 bases, with 17 bases between the two germline ends. This CDR3 is 16 amino acids long. CDR1 is LGHNA, CDR2 YSLEER, per germline.

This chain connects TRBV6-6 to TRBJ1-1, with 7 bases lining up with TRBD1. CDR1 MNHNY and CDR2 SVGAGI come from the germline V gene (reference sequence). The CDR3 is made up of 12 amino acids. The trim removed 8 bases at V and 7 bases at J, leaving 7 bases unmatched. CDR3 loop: CASYRGDIEAFF. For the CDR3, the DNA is TGTGCCAGCTACAGGGGCGATATTGAAGCTTTCTTT.

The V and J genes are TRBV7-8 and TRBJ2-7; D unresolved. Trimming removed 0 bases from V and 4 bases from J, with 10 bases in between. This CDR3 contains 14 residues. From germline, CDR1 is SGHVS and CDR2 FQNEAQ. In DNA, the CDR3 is TGTGCCAGCAGCTTAGCGATAGGACCATACGAGCAGTACTTC. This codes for CASSLAIGPYEQYF.

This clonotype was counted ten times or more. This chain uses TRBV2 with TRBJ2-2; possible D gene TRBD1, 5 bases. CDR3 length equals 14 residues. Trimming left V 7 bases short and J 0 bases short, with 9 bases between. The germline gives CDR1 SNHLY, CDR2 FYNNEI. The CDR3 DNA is TGTGCCAGCAAGGGGAATTCGAACACCGGGGAGCTGTTTTTT. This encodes CASKGNSNTGELFF.

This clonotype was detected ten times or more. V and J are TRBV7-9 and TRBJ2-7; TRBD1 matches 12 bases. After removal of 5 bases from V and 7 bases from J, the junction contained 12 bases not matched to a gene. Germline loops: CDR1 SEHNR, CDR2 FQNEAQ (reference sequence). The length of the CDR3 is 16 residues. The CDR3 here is CASSPDRDRGRNEQYF. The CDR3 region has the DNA TGTGCCAGCAGCCCAGACCGGGACAGGGGGCGGAATGAGCAGTACTTC.

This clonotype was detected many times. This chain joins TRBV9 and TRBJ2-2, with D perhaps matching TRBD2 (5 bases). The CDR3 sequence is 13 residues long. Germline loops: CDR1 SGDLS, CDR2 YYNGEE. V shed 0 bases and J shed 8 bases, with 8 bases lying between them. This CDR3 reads CASSVGLAGELFF. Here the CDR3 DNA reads TGTGCCAGCAGCGTAGGGTTAGCGGGGGAGCTGTTTTTT.

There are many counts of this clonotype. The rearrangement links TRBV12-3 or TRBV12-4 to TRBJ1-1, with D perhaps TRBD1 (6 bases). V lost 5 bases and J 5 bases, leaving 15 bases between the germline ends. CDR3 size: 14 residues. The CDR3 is CASSKTGGWTEAFF. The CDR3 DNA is TGTGCCAGCAGTAAGACAGGAGGGTGGACTGAAGCTTTCTTT.

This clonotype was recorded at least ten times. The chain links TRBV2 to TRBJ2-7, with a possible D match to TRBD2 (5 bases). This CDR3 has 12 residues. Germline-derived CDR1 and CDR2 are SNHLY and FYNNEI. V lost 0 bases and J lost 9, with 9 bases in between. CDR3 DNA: TGTGCCAGCAGTGAAGCGTCCCGGGGGCAGTACTTC. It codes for CASSEASRGQYF. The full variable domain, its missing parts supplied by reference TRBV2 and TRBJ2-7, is EPEVTQTPSHQVTQMGQEVILRCVPISNHLYFYWYRQILGQKVEFLVSFYNNEISEKSEIFDDQFSVERPDGSNFTLKIRSTKLEDSAMYFCASSEASRGQYFGPGTRLTVT.

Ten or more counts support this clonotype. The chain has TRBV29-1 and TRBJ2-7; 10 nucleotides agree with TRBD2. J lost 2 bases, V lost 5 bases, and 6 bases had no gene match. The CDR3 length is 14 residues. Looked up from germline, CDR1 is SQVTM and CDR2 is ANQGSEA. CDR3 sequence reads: CSVKTSGRTYEQYF. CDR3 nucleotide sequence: TGCAGCGTTAAGACTAGCGGGCGTACCTACGAGCAGTACTTC.

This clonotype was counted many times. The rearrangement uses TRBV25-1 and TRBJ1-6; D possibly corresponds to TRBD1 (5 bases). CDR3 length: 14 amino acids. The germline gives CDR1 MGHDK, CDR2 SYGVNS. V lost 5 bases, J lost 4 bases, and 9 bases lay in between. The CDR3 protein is CASSKDSYNSPLHF. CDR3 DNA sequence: TGTGCCAGCAGTAAAGACAGTTATAATTCACCCCTCCACTTT.

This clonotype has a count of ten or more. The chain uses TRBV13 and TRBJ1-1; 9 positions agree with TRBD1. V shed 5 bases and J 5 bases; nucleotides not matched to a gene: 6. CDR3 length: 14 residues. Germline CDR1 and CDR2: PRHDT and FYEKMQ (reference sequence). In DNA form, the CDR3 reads TGTGCCAGCAGCCAGGGGACAGGGTCAACTGAAGCTTTCTTT. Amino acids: CASSQGTGSTEAFF. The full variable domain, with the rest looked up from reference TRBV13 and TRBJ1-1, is AAGVIQSPRHLIKEKRETATLKCYPIPRHDTVYWYQQGPGQDPQFLISFYEKMQSDKGSIPDRFSAQQFSDYHSELNMSSLELGDSALYFCASSQGTGSTEAFFGQGTRLTVV.

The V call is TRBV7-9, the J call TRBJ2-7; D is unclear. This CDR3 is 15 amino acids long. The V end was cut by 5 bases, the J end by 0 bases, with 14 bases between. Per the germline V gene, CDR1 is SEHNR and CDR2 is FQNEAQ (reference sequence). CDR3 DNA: TGTGCCAGCAGCCCCTTAGTTAAGAGCTCCTACGAGCAGTACTTC. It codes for CASSPLVKSSYEQYF.

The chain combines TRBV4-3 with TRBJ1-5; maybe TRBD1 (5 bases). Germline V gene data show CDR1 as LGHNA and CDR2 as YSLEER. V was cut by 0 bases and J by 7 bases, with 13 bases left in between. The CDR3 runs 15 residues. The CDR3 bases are TGCGCCAGCAGCCAAGATTGGGGGGTGCGGCAGCCCCAGCATTTT. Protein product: CASSQDWGVRQPQHF.